This T cell receptor (beta chain) came from a study of cytomegalovirus exposure and HLA in healthy donors. The primer mix had 60 Vbeta and 13 Jbeta primers. The assay was immunoSEQ multiplex PCR, and TCRdb's table has in-frame clones only and misses some. Of approximately 150,000 clones in the sample, 70% to 80% were seen once. Study findings and constraints: Later on, an analysis showed TCR association rates differing by HLA locus, with DRB1 the most and HLA-C the fewest. A later analysis reportedly found that, within productive TCRs, an Asian-associated ancestry cluster had fewer N-insertions than the mean observed across the roughly 730 donors. Apart from CMV serostatus, no immune exposure information was available.

Comments on this clone: What it recognizes is unknown.

This CDR3 comprises 16 residues. CDR1 is SEHNR and CDR2 is FQNEAQ in the germline V gene (reference sequence). V trimming: 1 base; J trimming: 7 bases; junction bases outside the gene matches: 8. The chain carries TRBV7-9 and TRBJ2-2, with 8 bases fitting TRBD1. The receptor was isolated from a human donor in good health. The sample was PBMCs. The CDR3 spells CASSLVPTGVIGELFF. CDR3 coding DNA: TGTGCCAGCAGCTTAGTCCCGACAGGGGTGATCGGGGAGCTGTTTTTT.